The TCR beta chain under discussion was sequenced for a study of breast tumors, draining lymph nodes, adjacent tissues. Breast cancer patients provided tissue from their axillary draining lymph nodes. Study-wide results and limits: Luminal-like breast cancer showed significantly greater tumor-nontumor repertoire similarity than basal-like breast cancer did. Tumor TCR diversity was below lymph nodes but above nontumor tissue. The data were judged consistent with most tumor T cells coming from lymph node and expanding in tumor.

Each CDR3 protein gets one entry after TCRdb re-called the multiplex PCR reads with MiXCR. The sample yields 150,000 to 200,000 distinct CDR3 sequences, roughly 31% seen once. Comments on this clonotype: What it binds is unknown.

The clonotype originates from a female donor with breast cancer. Some clones in this sample may be carry-over from other donors' samples. Sequenced: axillary lymph node tissue.

The CDR3 DNA sequence: TGCAGCGGGACTAGCGGGGGTGGAGATACGCAGTATTTT. It yields the protein CSGTSGGGDTQYF. The chain links TRBV20-1 to TRBJ2-3; 14 positions agree with TRBD2. This CDR3 is built from 13 residues. Germline CDR1 DFQATT, CDR2 SNEGSKA (reference sequence).